The sequence of this T cell receptor beta chain was determined in a study of blood T cells in healthy people across ages. Findings of the study overall: The percentage of naive T cells correlated strongly with TCR beta diversity. When one million T cells were used, diversity estimates were thought to be underestimates.

About this clonotype itself: The antigen is not known.

Per the germline V gene, CDR1 is LGHDT and CDR2 is YNNKEL (reference sequence). V shed 4 bases and J shed 5 bases, with 12 bases lying between them. The CDR3 extends over 14 amino acids. Through a sample-barcoded 5' primer and a J-beta primer mix, a second PCR was run for roughly 6 to 11 cycles. The template-switch adaptor was a 5' adaptor with 12 random nucleotides. It tagged each cDNA molecule. TCRdb recomputed calls from the 5' RACE reads with MiXCR, one row per CDR3 protein. The sample lists about 640,000 distinct CDR3 sequences, 45% to 65% occurring once. No fewer than 7 million PBMCs went into each sample.

The V gene is TRBV3-1, the J gene TRBJ2-1; possible D gene TRBD2, 5 bases. The sample was blood. The sequence came from a man in his 60s in good health. CDR3 DNA: TGTGCCAGCAGCCCGCACCGGGGAGACAATGAGCAGTTCTTC. This encodes CASSPHRGDNEQFF.